This entry lists 11 T cell receptor beta chains sequenced from one sample in a study of CD8 T cells in Susac syndrome (dated by TCRdb to between 2018 and 2021). The library was prepared using the immunoSEQ multiplex PCR assay. RNA was extracted with the RNeasy kit and roughly 0.45 to 1 ug was reverse transcribed using random hexamers. TCRdb reprocessing: public reads trimmed at Q25 with fastp, clones called with MiXCR, in-frame beta chains kept. Rows are combined by CDR3 protein, so each entry shows the most common genes and DNA. The sample records under 200,000 distinct CDR3 sequences, approximately 95% of which are singletons. 0.15% to 0.2% of the sample is taken by the ten largest. Sequencing was done on a sample of CD8+ T cells from PBMCs. The receptors come from a human donor with multiple sclerosis.

The chain carries TRBV6-5 and TRBJ1-2; a weak D match, TRBD1 (5 bases). Deletions cut 10 bases from V and 7 bases from J, with 22 bases between. This CDR3 spans 14 amino acids. Germline lookup yields CDR1 MNHEY and CDR2 SVGAGI. CDR3 in amino acids: CATYSGDPTLGYTF. The CDR3 bases are TGTGCCACCTACTCGGGGGACCCAACACTTGGCTACACCTTC.

The J gene is TRBJ1-2, the V gene TRBV20-1; the match to TRBD1 covers 7 bases. CDR3 size: 11 residues. The germline V gene encodes CDR1 DFQATT and CDR2 SNEGSKA (reference sequence). With V trimmed by 5 bases and J by 7 bases, 4 bases remained unmatched. The CDR3 DNA reads TGCAGTGCTCGGACAGGAAGTGGCTACACCTTC. This gives the protein CSARTGSGYTF.

The rearrangement links TRBV2 to TRBJ2-2; D is ambiguous. Trimming removed 6 bases at V and 0 bases at J, with 8 bases between. The germline gives CDR1 SNHLY, CDR2 FYNNEI. This CDR3 is 14 amino acids long. The chain's CDR3 is CASRELTNTGELFF. The CDR3 DNA reads as TGTGCCAGCAGAGAGTTAACGAACACCGGGGAGCTGTTTTTT.

The chain combines TRBV20-1 with TRBJ2-3; the D gene is possibly TRBD2 (5 bases). The germline CDR1 and CDR2 sequences are DFQATT and SNEGSKA (reference sequence). V dropped 0 bases and J dropped 5 bases, with 9 bases sitting between them. The CDR3 length is 13 residues. The CDR3 protein is CSARDLGRDTQYF. The CDR3 region has the DNA TGCAGTGCTAGAGATTTGGGGAGAGATACGCAGTATTTT.

The rearrangement uses TRBV7-9 and TRBJ1-6, with a weak D call TRBD1 (6 bases). CDR1 is SEHNR, CDR2 FQNEAQ, per germline (reference sequence). The V gene lost 1 base and the J gene lost 8 bases, with 12 bases spanning the gap. The length of the CDR3 is 15 residues. The CDR3: CASSLVQGIDSPLHF. In nucleotides, the CDR3 is TGTGCCAGCAGCTTAGTCCAGGGGATCGATTCACCCCTCCACTTT.

This clonotype was seen more than once but under ten times. The chain carries TRBV20-1 and TRBJ2-7, with 8 bases matching TRBD1. The CDR3 extends over 12 amino acids. V lost 3 bases to trimming and J lost 5 bases; unmatched junction nucleotides: 3. Germline CDR1 reads DFQATT; CDR2 reads SNEGSKA (reference sequence). The CDR3 region has the DNA TGCAGTGCTAGGGACAGGGAGAACGAGCAGTACTTC. The encoded protein is CSARDRENEQYF.

The V call is TRBV15, the J call TRBJ1-5, with D maybe TRBD1 (6 bases). Germline values: CDR1 LNHNV, CDR2 YYDKDF (reference sequence). Trimming stripped 0 bases from V and 5 bases from J, with 11 bases between. The CDR3 sequence is 15 residues long. The CDR3 is CATSRDREGDQPQHF. CDR3 DNA: TGTGCCACCAGCAGAGATCGGGAGGGGGATCAGCCCCAGCATTTT.

The chain joins TRBV29-1 to TRBJ2-7; D is perhaps TRBD1 (6 bases). The CDR3 sequence is 12 residues long. Trimming pared 3 bases from V and 3 bases from J, leaving 9 bases between. In germline, CDR1 is SQVTM, CDR2 ANQGSEA. CDR3 nucleotides: TGCAGCGTTGAGACAGGCTACTACGAGCAGTACTTC. Translated: CSVETGYYEQYF.

The table lists this clonotype with a count of one. This chain links TRBV14 with TRBJ2-7, with 7 bases lining up with TRBD1. V shed 0 bases, J shed 2 bases, and the junction held 13 bases outside the gene matches. This CDR3 is built from 18 residues. Germline V lookup: CDR1 SGHDN, CDR2 FVKESK. CDR3 sequence (DNA): TGTGCCAGCAGCCAAGATGGGTCACCGGGACAGATACCCTACGAGCAGTACTTC. Translation gives CASSQDGSPGQIPYEQYF.

The chain carries TRBV2 and TRBJ2-5, with no clear D. The CDR3 spans 14 residues. Germline V lookup: CDR1 SNHLY, CDR2 FYNNEI. V shed 3 bases and J shed 4 bases, with 12 bases lying between them. CDR3 in amino acids: CASSETRNGETQYF. DNA of the CDR3: TGTGCCAGCAGTGAGACCCGGAATGGAGAGACCCAGTACTTC.

This chain connects TRBV29-1 to TRBJ2-3; 11 nucleotides align to TRBD1. Trimming took 8 bases from V and 3 from J; bases not matched to a gene: 10. The CDR3 contains 15 residues. Germline CDR1 and CDR2: SQVTM and ANQGSEA. CDR3 amino acids: CSFAGGQGVTDTQYF. In DNA, the CDR3 is TGCAGCTTCGCCGGGGGACAGGGGGTGACAGATACGCAGTATTTT.